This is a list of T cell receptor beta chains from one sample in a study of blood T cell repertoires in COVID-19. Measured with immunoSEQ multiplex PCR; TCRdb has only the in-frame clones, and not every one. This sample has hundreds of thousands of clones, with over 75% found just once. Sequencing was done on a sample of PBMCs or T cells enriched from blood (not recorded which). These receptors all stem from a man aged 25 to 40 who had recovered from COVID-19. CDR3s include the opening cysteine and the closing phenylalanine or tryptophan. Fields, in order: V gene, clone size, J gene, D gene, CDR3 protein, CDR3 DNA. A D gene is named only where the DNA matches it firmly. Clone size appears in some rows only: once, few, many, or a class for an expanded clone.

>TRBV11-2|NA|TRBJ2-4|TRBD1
CASSFAPGQGGVAKNIQYF
TGTGCCAGCAGCTTCGCTCCGGGACAGGGCGGAGTAGCCAAAAACATTCAGTACTTC
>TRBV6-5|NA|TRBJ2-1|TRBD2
CASRTGDSGTNEQFF
TGTGCCAGCAGGACTGGGGATAGCGGGACGAATGAGCAGTTCTTC
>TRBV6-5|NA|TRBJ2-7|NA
CASSWNSGREQYF
TGTGCCAGCAGTTGGAACAGTGGGCGCGAGCAGTACTTC
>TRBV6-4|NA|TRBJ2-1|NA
CASSRQGGEYNEQFF
TGTGCCAGCAGCAGACAGGGAGGAGAGTACAATGAGCAGTTCTTC
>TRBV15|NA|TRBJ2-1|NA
CATSRDHQDSYNEQFF
TGTGCCACCAGCAGAGATCATCAGGACAGCTACAATGAGCAGTTCTTC
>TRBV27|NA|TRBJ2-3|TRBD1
CASSSSGTGVTDTQYF
TGTGCCAGCAGTTCATCCGGGACAGGCGTGACAGATACGCAGTATTTT
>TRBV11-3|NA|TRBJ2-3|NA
CASSLDPAASTDTQYF
TGTGCCAGCAGCTTAGATCCAGCGGCCAGCACAGATACGCAGTATTTT
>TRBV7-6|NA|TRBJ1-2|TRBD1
CASSLASDRVAYGYTF
TGTGCCAGCAGCTTAGCCTCGGACAGGGTCGCCTATGGCTACACCTTC
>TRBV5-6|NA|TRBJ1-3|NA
CASSPPTGNTIYF
TGTGCCAGCAGCCCCCCCACTGGAAACACCATATATTTT
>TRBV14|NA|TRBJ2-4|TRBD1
CASSQYGTGKNIQYF
TGTGCCAGCAGCCAATACGGGACAGGGAAAAACATTCAGTACTTC
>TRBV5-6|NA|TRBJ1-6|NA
CASSLGILGSPLHF
TGTGCCAGCAGCCTCGGGATCCTGGGTTCACCCCTCCACTTT
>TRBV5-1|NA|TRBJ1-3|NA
CASSPDGGSGNTIYF
TGCGCCAGCAGCCCCGACGGGGGTTCAGGAAACACCATATATTTT
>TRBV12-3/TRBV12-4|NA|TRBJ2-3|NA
CASSLHQDTQYF
TGTGCCAGCAGTTTACATCAAGATACGCAGTATTTT
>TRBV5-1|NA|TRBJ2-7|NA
CASSLGPRGEQYF
TGCGCCAGCAGCTTGGGACCGCGCGGGGAGCAGTACTTC
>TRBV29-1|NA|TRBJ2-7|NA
CSALTRSSYEQYF
TGCAGCGCCCTTACAAGAAGCTCCTACGAGCAGTACTTC
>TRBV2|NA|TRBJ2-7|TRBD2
CASNRELAGGEQYF
TGTGCCAGCAATCGGGAACTAGCGGGAGGCGAGCAGTACTTC
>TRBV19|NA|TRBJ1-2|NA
CASRNVGPYYGYTF
TGTGCCAGTAGAAATGTGGGCCCGTACTATGGCTACACCTTC
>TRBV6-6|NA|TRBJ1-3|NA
CASSPDSSSGNTIYF
TGTGCCAGCAGCCCTGACAGCAGCTCTGGAAACACCATATATTTT
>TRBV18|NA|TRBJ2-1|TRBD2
CASSPSGRAINEQFF
TGTGCCAGCTCCCCCAGCGGGAGGGCCATCAATGAGCAGTTCTTC
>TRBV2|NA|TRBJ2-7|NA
CASSGPQGYEQYF
TGTGCCAGCAGTGGGCCCCAGGGCTACGAGCAGTACTTC
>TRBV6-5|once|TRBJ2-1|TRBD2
CASRPGLAGKYEQFF
TGTGCCAGCAGACCGGGACTAGCGGGAAAGTATGAGCAGTTCTTC
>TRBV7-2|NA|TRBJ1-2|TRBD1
CASSLGTGVWSGYTF
TGTGCCAGCAGCCTAGGGACAGGGGTTTGGAGTGGCTACACCTTC
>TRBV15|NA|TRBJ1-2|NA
CATSRDTGAYGYTF
TGTGCCACCAGCAGAGACACGGGAGCATATGGCTACACCTTC
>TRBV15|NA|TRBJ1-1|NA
CATSRDSGRGNTEAFF
TGTGCCACCAGCAGAGATAGTGGCAGGGGGAACACTGAAGCTTTCTTT
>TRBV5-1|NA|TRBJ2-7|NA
CASSLYSAGSSYEQYF
TGCGCCAGCAGCTTGTATTCCGCGGGGAGCTCCTACGAGCAGTACTTC
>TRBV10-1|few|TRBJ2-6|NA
CASSERGTGANVLTF
TGCGCCAGCAGTGAGAGGGGCACTGGGGCCAACGTCCTGACTTTC
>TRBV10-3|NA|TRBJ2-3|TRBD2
CAISDPSGSTDTQYF
TGTGCCATCAGTGATCCTAGCGGAAGCACAGATACGCAGTATTTT